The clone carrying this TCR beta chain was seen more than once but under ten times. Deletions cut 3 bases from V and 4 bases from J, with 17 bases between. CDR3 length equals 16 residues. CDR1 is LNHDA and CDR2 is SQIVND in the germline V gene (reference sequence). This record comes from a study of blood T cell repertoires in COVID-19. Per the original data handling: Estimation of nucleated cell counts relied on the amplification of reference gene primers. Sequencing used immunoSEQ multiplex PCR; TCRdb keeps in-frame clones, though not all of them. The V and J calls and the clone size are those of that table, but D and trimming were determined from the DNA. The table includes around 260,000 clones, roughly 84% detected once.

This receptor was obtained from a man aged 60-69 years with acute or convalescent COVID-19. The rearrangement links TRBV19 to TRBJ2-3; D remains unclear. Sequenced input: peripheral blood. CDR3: CASSIIRGITADTQYF. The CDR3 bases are TGTGCCAGTAGTATTATCCGAGGCATCACCGCAGATACGCAGTATTTT.